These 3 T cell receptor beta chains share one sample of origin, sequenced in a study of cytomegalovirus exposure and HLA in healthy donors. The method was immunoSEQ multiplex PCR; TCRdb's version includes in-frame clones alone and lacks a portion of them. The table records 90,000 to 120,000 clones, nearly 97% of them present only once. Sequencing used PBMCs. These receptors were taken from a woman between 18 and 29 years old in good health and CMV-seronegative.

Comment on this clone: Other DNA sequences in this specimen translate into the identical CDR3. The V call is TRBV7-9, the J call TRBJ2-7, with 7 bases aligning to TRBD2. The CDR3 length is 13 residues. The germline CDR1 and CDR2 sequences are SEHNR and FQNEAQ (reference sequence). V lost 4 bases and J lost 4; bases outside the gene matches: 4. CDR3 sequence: CASSSGLVYEQYF. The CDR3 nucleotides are TGTGCCAGCAGCTCAGGACTAGTATACGAGCAGTACTTC. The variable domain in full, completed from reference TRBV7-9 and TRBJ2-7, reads DTGVSQNPRHKITKRGQNVTFRCDPISEHNRLYWYRQTLGQGPEFLTYFQNEAQLEKSRLLSDRFSAERPKGSFSTLEIQRTEQGDSAMYLCASSSGLVYEQYFGPGTRLTVT.

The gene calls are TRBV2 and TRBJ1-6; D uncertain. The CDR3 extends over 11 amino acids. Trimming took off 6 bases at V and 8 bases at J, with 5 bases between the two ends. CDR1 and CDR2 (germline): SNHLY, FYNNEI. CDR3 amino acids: CASRRDSPLHF. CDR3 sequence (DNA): TGTGCCAGCAGGAGGGATTCACCCCTCCACTTT.

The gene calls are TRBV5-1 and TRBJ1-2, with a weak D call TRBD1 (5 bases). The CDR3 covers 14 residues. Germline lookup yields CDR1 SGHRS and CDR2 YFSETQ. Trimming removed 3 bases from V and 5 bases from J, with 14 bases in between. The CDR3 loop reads CASSWGLPGYGYTF. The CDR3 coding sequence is TGCGCCAGCAGCTGGGGACTCCCGGGGTATGGCTACACCTTC.